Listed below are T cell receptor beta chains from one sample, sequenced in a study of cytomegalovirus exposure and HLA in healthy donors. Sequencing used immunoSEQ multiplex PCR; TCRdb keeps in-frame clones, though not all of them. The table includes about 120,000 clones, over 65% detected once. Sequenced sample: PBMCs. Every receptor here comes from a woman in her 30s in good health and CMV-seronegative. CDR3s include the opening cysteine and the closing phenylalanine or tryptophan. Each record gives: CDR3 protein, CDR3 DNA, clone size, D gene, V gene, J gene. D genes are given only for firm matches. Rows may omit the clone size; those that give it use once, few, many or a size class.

cdr3_aa: CASSLGRGGETQYF; cdr3_nt: TGTGCCAGCAGCTTAGGAAGGGGGGGGGAGACCCAGTACTTC; clone_size: -; d_call: -; v_call: TRBV7-8; j_call: TRBJ2-5
cdr3_aa: CASSFRAMSSYNEQFF; cdr3_nt: TGTGCCAGCAGTTTTCGAGCGATGAGCTCCTACAATGAGCAGTTCTTC; clone_size: -; d_call: -; v_call: TRBV27; j_call: TRBJ2-1
cdr3_aa: CASSRLTGPGGYTF; cdr3_nt: TGTGCCAGCAGCCGCCTAACAGGTCCCGGTGGCTACACCTTC; clone_size: -; d_call: -; v_call: TRBV7-2; j_call: TRBJ1-2
cdr3_aa: CASSWQGNTEAFF; cdr3_nt: TGCGCCAGCAGCTGGCAGGGGAACACTGAAGCTTTCTTT; clone_size: -; d_call: -; v_call: TRBV5-1; j_call: TRBJ1-1
cdr3_aa: CASSTLTPGADTQYF; cdr3_nt: TGTGCCAGTAGTACCCTTACTCCGGGGGCAGATACGCAGTATTTT; clone_size: once; d_call: -; v_call: TRBV19; j_call: TRBJ2-3
cdr3_aa: CASSPGHQEKLFF; cdr3_nt: TGTGCCAGCTCACCGGGACACCAGGAAAAACTGTTTTTT; clone_size: -; d_call: -; v_call: TRBV18; j_call: TRBJ1-4
cdr3_aa: CASSGFGQGVGNTEAFF; cdr3_nt: TGTGCCAGCAGTGGATTCGGACAGGGGGTAGGGAACACTGAAGCTTTCTTT; clone_size: -; d_call: TRBD1; v_call: TRBV2; j_call: TRBJ1-1
cdr3_aa: CASSDPGQYNEQFF; cdr3_nt: TGCGCCAGCAGCGACCCGGGACAGTACAATGAGCAGTTCTTC; clone_size: -; d_call: TRBD1; v_call: TRBV5-1; j_call: TRBJ2-1
cdr3_aa: CASSRGRVGGEETQYF; cdr3_nt: TGTGCCAGTAGCCGTGGCAGGGTGGGGGGAGAAGAGACCCAGTACTTC; clone_size: -; d_call: -; v_call: TRBV19; j_call: TRBJ2-5
cdr3_aa: CASSLGGQGARGYTF; cdr3_nt: TGCGCCAGCAGCTTGGGTGGACAGGGGGCTCGAGGCTACACCTTC; clone_size: -; d_call: TRBD1; v_call: TRBV5-1; j_call: TRBJ1-2
cdr3_aa: CASTGNSGYGANVLTF; cdr3_nt: TGTGCCAGCACAGGAAACAGTGGATATGGGGCCAACGTCCTGACTTTC; clone_size: -; d_call: -; v_call: TRBV7-2; j_call: TRBJ2-6
cdr3_aa: CASSPETGYNSPLHF; cdr3_nt: TGTGCCAGCAGCCCCGAGACTGGCTATAATTCACCCCTCCACTTT; clone_size: -; d_call: -; v_call: TRBV7-6; j_call: TRBJ1-6
cdr3_aa: CAISVLAGDEQFF; cdr3_nt: TGTGCCATCAGTGTGCTAGCGGGGGATGAGCAGTTCTTC; clone_size: -; d_call: TRBD2; v_call: TRBV10-3; j_call: TRBJ2-1
cdr3_aa: CATRSGANVLTF; cdr3_nt: TGTGCCACCAGGTCTGGGGCCAACGTCCTGACTTTC; clone_size: -; d_call: -; v_call: TRBV19; j_call: TRBJ2-6
cdr3_aa: CASSAHRGSYGYTF; cdr3_nt: TGTGCCAGCAGTGCTCACAGGGGAAGCTATGGCTACACCTTC; clone_size: once; d_call: TRBD1; v_call: TRBV6-1; j_call: TRBJ1-2
cdr3_aa: CASKLGHKNTEAFF; cdr3_nt: TGTGCCAGTAAATTAGGACACAAGAACACTGAAGCTTTCTTT; clone_size: -; d_call: -; v_call: TRBV19; j_call: TRBJ1-1
cdr3_aa: CSVHWLTSGGTDTQYF; cdr3_nt: TGCAGCGTGCACTGGCTGACTAGCGGGGGTACAGATACGCAGTATTTT; clone_size: -; d_call: TRBD2; v_call: TRBV29-1; j_call: TRBJ2-3
cdr3_aa: CASGLAPETQYF; cdr3_nt: TGTGCCAGCGGTTTAGCCCCAGAGACCCAGTACTTC; clone_size: once; d_call: -; v_call: TRBV2; j_call: TRBJ2-5
cdr3_aa: CASSSTGTEIYGYTF; cdr3_nt: TGTGCCAGCAGCTCCACCGGGACAGAGATCTATGGCTACACCTTC; clone_size: -; d_call: TRBD1; v_call: TRBV5-5; j_call: TRBJ1-2
cdr3_aa: CASSSTDTQYF; cdr3_nt: TGTGCCAGCAGCTCAACAGATACGCAGTATTTT; clone_size: -; d_call: -; v_call: TRBV7-9; j_call: TRBJ2-3